This T cell receptor beta chain is from a study of Tregs in tolerant kidney transplant recipients. This clone showed up just a few times. Antigen: not known. General study results and limits: Findings come from small patient numbers and require larger validation.

Germline CDR1 MNHNS, CDR2 SASEGT. CDR3 size: 16 residues. With 2 bases removed from V and 5 bases from J, the gap between germline ends came to 18 bases. The data were produced by immunoSEQ multiplex PCR, yet TCRdb's version contains in-frame clones alone and is incomplete. The data contain roughly 46,000 clones, about 90% of them singletons. This chain connects TRBV6-1 to TRBJ2-5; no reliable D call. What was sequenced was Tregs from blood. The receptor was derived from a human donor in good health. This CDR3 reads CASSEFSHGSRETQYF. The CDR3 region has the DNA TGTGCCAGCAGTGAATTTAGCCACGGTTCTCGGGAGACCCAGTACTTC.